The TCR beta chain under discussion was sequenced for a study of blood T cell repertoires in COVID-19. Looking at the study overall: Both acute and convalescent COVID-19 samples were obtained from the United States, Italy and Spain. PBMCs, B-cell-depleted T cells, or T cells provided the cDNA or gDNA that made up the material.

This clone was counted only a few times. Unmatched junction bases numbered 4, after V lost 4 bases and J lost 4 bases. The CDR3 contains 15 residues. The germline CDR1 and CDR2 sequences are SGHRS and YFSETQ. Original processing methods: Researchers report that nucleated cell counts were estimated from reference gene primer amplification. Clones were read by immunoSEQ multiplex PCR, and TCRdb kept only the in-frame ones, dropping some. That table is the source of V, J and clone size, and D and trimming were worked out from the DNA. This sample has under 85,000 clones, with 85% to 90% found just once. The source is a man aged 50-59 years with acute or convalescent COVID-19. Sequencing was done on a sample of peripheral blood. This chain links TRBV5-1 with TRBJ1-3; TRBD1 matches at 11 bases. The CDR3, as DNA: TGCGCCAGCAGCCTGGGACAGGGGGACGGAAACACCATATATTTT. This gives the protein CASSLGQGDGNTIYF.